This T cell receptor (beta chain) was identified in a study of cytomegalovirus exposure and HLA in healthy donors. Looked up from germline, CDR1 is LGHNA and CDR2 is YNFKEQ. With 1 base removed from V and 0 bases from J, the gap between germline ends came to 13 bases. There are 17 residues in the CDR3. Researchers ran the PCR with 60 Vbeta and 13 Jbeta primers. Here immunoSEQ multiplex PCR was the method, and the copy in TCRdb shows in-frame clones only, minus some. The data show 90,000 to 110,000 clones, with around 70% seen just once and 5.4% held by the top ten. Study findings and constraints: The authors later found most CMV-associated TCR beta chains appeared HLA-restricted. Earlier analysis found most TCR beta V segments productive about 90% or about 30% of the time. Researchers catalogued over 150 TCR beta chains as cytomegalovirus-associated. Serostatus for CMV was the only available immune exposure information.

This clone has only a few counts. Its specificity is unknown. This sequence was found in a woman aged 70 to 79 in good health and CMV-seropositive. Sequenced: PBMCs. This sequence joins TRBV4-2 and TRBJ1-3; TRBD1 might be the D (5 bases). The CDR3 DNA is TGTGCCAGCAGCCAAGCTACGTCAGGGATCTCTGGAAACACCATATATTTT. Its protein product is CASSQATSGISGNTIYF.